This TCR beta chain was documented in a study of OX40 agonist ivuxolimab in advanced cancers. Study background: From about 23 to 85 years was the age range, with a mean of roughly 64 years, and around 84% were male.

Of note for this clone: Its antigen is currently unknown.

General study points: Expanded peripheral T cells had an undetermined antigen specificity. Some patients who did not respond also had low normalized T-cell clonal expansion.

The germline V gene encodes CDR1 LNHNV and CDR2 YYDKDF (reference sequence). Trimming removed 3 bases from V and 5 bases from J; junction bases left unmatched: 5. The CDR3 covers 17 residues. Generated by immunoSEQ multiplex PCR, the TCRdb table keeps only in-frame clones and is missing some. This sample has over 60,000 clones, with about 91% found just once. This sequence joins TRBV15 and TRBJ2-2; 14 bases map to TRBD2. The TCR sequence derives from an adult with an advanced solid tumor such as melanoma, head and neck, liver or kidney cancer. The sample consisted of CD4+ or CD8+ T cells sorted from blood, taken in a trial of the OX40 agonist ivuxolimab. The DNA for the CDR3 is TGTGCCACCAGCAGGGGACTAGCGGGAGTAGGTACCGGGGAGCTGTTTTTT. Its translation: CATSRGLAGVGTGELFF.